One sample yielded the 26 T cell receptor beta chains listed below, sequenced in a study of patients and donors after allogeneic stem cell transplantation. TCRdb reprocessed the RT-PCR reads via MiXCR and lists one record per CDR3 protein. The sample lists roughly 200,000 distinct CDR3 sequences, around 40% occurring once. The sample consisted of blood, either unsorted or a sorted T cell fraction (not recorded which). These receptors were taken from a human donor who was either an allogeneic HSCT recipient or a stem cell or donor lymphocyte infusion donor (not recorded which). It is not recorded whose cells these are; they may come from a transplant donor.

This chain joins TRBV12-3 or TRBV12-4 and TRBJ2-5, with 8 bases lining up with TRBD2. The ends lost 6 bases at V and 6 bases at J; junction bases unmatched: 9. The CDR3 is made up of 14 amino acids. The CDR3 region has the DNA TGTGCCAGCAGCCCGGGACTAGGGAAACAGACCCAGTACTTC. Translating gives CASSPGLGKQTQYF.

Only a few counts were recorded for this clonotype. The genes are TRBV12-3 or TRBV12-4 and TRBJ1-5; D ambiguous. The CDR3 totals 13 residues. The V and J ends lost 3 bases and 9 bases respectively, with 12 bases between them. The chain's CDR3 is CASSFGSLRPQHF. The DNA for the CDR3 is TGTGCCAGCAGTTTCGGAAGTTTACGGCCCCAGCATTTT.

This clonotype came up once. The rearrangement links TRBV13 to TRBJ1-6; 9 positions match TRBD1. Unmatched junction bases numbered 3, after V lost 0 bases and J lost 9 bases. The germline CDR1 and CDR2 sequences are PRHDT and FYEKMQ (reference sequence). The CDR3 is 15 residues long. This CDR3 is CASSLGDRGSSPLHF. The CDR3 bases are TGTGCCAGCAGCTTAGGAGACAGGGGGAGTTCACCCCTCCACTTT.

This clonotype was seen only a few times. The V call is TRBV12-3 or TRBV12-4, the J call TRBJ2-1; D gene unclear. The V and J ends lost 5 bases and 0 bases respectively, with 11 bases between them. There are 15 residues in the CDR3. Here the CDR3 DNA reads TGTGCCAGCAGTGATACAGAGAGCTCCTACAATGAGCAGTTCTTC. Protein: CASSDTESSYNEQFF.

This clonotype was seen more than once but under ten times. The V call is TRBV5-1, the J call TRBJ1-6, with D unclear. The CDR3 has 14 amino acids. Deletions cut 3 bases from V and 5 bases from J, with 9 bases between. Germline loops: CDR1 SGHRS, CDR2 YFSETQ. CDR3 coding DNA: TGCGCCAGCAGCTCCACAGAGAATAATTCACCCCTCCACTTT. Translating it yields CASSSTENNSPLHF.

V is TRBV12-3 or TRBV12-4 and J is TRBJ1-6, with a possible D match to TRBD1 (5 bases). V was clipped by 4 bases and J by 8 bases, with 12 bases between them. The CDR3 is 14 amino acids. This chain's CDR3 is CASSWDLRYSPLHF. CDR3 coding DNA: TGTGCCAGCAGTTGGGACCTACGGTATTCACCCCTCCACTTT.

This clonotype was seen more than once but under ten times. The genes are TRBV2 and TRBJ1-1, with a possible D match to TRBD1 (5 bases). The CDR3 sequence is 13 residues long. Trimming pared 7 bases from V and 4 bases from J, leaving 13 bases between. In germline, CDR1 is SNHLY, CDR2 FYNNEI. In DNA, the CDR3 is TGTGCCAGCATAATAGGGGAATCCACTGAAGCTTTCTTT. Encoded protein: CASIIGESTEAFF.

The chain recombines TRBV12-3 or TRBV12-4 with TRBJ1-6; D may be TRBD1 (5 bases). V shed 7 bases and J shed 6 bases, with 16 bases lying between them. This CDR3 has 15 residues. The CDR3 bases are TGTGCCAGCAAATTGAGAGGGGAGTTTAATTCACCCCTCCACTTT. Its translation is CASKLRGEFNSPLHF.

The chain couples TRBV29-1 to TRBJ2-7, with D hard to call. The germline V and J ends were trimmed by 4 bases and 4 bases, with 5 bases remaining between them. In germline, CDR1 is SQVTM, CDR2 ANQGSEA. The CDR3 runs to 10 residues. CDR3 DNA: TGCAGCGTTGTGGAGTACGAGCAGTACTTC. Its translation: CSVVEYEQYF.

This clonotype has more than one count but fewer than ten. CDR3 in amino acids: CASSMGALENSPLHF. The CDR3 bases are TGTGCCAGCTCCATGGGGGCTTTGGAGAATTCACCCCTCCACTTT. The genes are TRBV18 and TRBJ1-6, with D maybe TRBD1 (6 bases). Germline V gene sequence: CDR1 KGHSH, CDR2 LQKENI. Trimming stripped 6 bases from V and 7 bases from J, with 16 bases between. This CDR3 is 15 amino acids long.

V gene TRBV4-1 combines with J gene TRBJ2-1, with 9 bases that match TRBD1. Per germline, CDR1 MGHRA and CDR2 YSYEKL. V shed 5 bases and J 15 bases; nucleotides not matched to a gene: 17. The CDR3 runs to 15 residues. In nucleotides, the CDR3 is TGCGCCAGCAGCATAAGCCCTACGGATGCGGGACAGGGGTTCTTC. The encoded protein is CASSISPTDAGQGFF.

The chain employs TRBV19 and TRBJ1-1; maybe TRBD1 (6 bases). V lost 5 bases, J lost 6 bases, and 13 bases lay in between. Germline V gives CDR1 LNHDA, CDR2 SQIVND (reference sequence). The CDR3 is made up of 13 amino acids. The CDR3 is CASSPLGTPEAFF. Written as DNA, the CDR3 is TGTGCCAGTAGTCCCCTCGGGACACCTGAAGCTTTCTTT.

In this sample, this clonotype turned up once. The chain combines TRBV7-9 with TRBJ2-1; TRBD1 or TRBD2 may be the D gene (5 bases each). This CDR3 is built from 15 residues. The germline V and J ends were trimmed by 6 bases and 7 bases, with 19 bases remaining between them. CDR1 and CDR2 (germline): SEHNR, FQNEAQ (reference sequence). The CDR3 nucleotides are TGTGCCAGCAGTGCCATTCCGGGACCAAAAAATGAGCAGTTCTTC. Its protein product is CASSAIPGPKNEQFF.

This clonotype came up a few times. CDR3 protein: CASSLPTDTQYF. The CDR3 DNA reads as TGTGCCAGCAGCCTTCCCACAGATACGCAGTATTTT. The V gene is TRBV4-2, the J gene TRBJ2-3, with D uncertain. CDR1 is LGHNA, CDR2 YNFKEQ, per germline. The CDR3 is 12 amino acids. V was clipped by 4 bases and J by 2 bases, with 4 bases between them.

This chain's CDR3 is CASSRTGGLGYTF. The CDR3 DNA reads as TGTGCCAGCAGCCGAACCGGTGGTCTTGGCTACACCTTC. V is TRBV14 and J is TRBJ1-2; D is unclear. This CDR3 is 13 amino acids long. CDR1 and CDR2 from the germline V gene are SGHDN and FVKESK. With 4 bases removed from V and 7 bases from J, the gap between germline ends came to 13 bases.

This chain connects TRBV3-1 to TRBJ2-7; 10 positions agree with TRBD1. CDR3 length: 16 residues. V was pared by 1 base and J by 4 bases, with 7 bases of the junction left unmatched. Germline CDR1 LGHDT, CDR2 YNNKEL (reference sequence). Written as DNA, the CDR3 is TGTGCCAGCAGCCAAGGGGTCGACAGGGGGCTATACGAGCAGTACTTC. It yields the protein CASSQGVDRGLYEQYF.

V is TRBV9 and J is TRBJ2-7, with D possibly matching TRBD1 (5 bases). Looked up from germline, CDR1 is SGDLS and CDR2 is YYNGEE. Trimming took 3 bases from V and 5 from J, leaving 18 bases between them. This CDR3 has 15 residues. Written as DNA, the CDR3 is TGTGCCAGCAGCGCCCTTCCAGGGTCCGTTCACGAGCAGTACTTC. Protein: CASSALPGSVHEQYF. Complete variable domain (other parts from reference TRBV9 and TRBJ2-7): DSGVTQTPKHLITATGQRVTLRCSPRSGDLSVYWYQQSLDQGLQFLIQYYNGEERAKGNILERFSAQQFPDLHSELNLSSLELGDSALYFCASSALPGSVHEQYFGPGTRLTVT.

This chain links TRBV18 with TRBJ1-1; no clear D gene. Germline V CDR1 and CDR2: KGHSH, LQKENI. V was clipped by 1 base and J by 0 bases, with 12 bases between them. The CDR3 is 16 residues long. CDR3 nucleotide sequence: TGTGCCAGCTCACCACTTTTGACCAAAATGAACACTGAAGCTTTCTTT. Translation: CASSPLLTKMNTEAFF.

The rearrangement joins TRBV10-3 to TRBJ2-1, with TRBD1 matching over 8 bases. This CDR3 has 12 amino acids. V shed 8 bases and J 6 bases; nucleotides not matched to a gene: 3. Looked up from germline, CDR1 is ENHRY and CDR2 is SYGVKD. The CDR3 spells CAIPGQGNEQFF. Here the CDR3 DNA reads TGTGCCATCCCTGGACAGGGCAATGAGCAGTTCTTC.

The chain joins TRBV7-9 to TRBJ1-2, with unresolved D. CDR3 length equals 14 residues. CDR1 and CDR2 (germline): SEHNR, FQNEAQ (reference sequence). V gave up 3 bases and J gave up 6 bases, with 14 bases separating them. CDR3 nucleotides: TGTGCCAGCAGCTTCGACCGGGTTTATCATGGCTACACCTTC. It encodes CASSFDRVYHGYTF.

This rearrangement joins TRBV7-9 to TRBJ1-4; D perhaps matches TRBD1 (6 bases). The germline V gene has CDR1 SEHNR and CDR2 FQNEAQ (reference sequence). With 1 base removed from V and 6 bases from J, the gap between germline ends came to 6 bases. This CDR3 has 13 residues. The CDR3 here is CASSLGGHEKLFF. CDR3 nucleotide sequence: TGTGCCAGCAGCTTAGGGGGGCATGAAAAACTGTTTTTT. The full variable domain, with the rest looked up from reference TRBV7-9 and TRBJ1-4, is DTGVSQNPRHKITKRGQNVTFRCDPISEHNRLYWYRQTLGQGPEFLTYFQNEAQLEKSRLLSDRFSAERPKGSFSTLEIQRTEQGDSAMYLCASSLGGHEKLFFGSGTQLSVL.

There are a few counts of this clonotype. The chain uses TRBV5-1 and TRBJ2-1; 8 positions agree with TRBD1. From germline, CDR1 is SGHRS and CDR2 YFSETQ. CDR3 length equals 14 residues. The V gene end was trimmed by 3 bases and the J gene end by 5 bases; junction bases not matched to a gene: 4. The CDR3 sequence: CASSSGQGDNEQFF. In nucleotides, the CDR3 is TGCGCCAGCAGCTCCGGACAGGGCGACAATGAGCAGTTCTTC.

The rearrangement joins TRBV9 to TRBJ2-7; D call uncertain. CDR3 size: 14 residues. Germline loops: CDR1 SGDLS, CDR2 YYNGEE. Trimming stripped 0 bases from V and 2 bases from J, with 9 bases between. CDR3 DNA: TGTGCCAGCAGCGTAGACCCAGGTCCCTACGAGCAGTACTTC. It codes for CASSVDPGPYEQYF.

The rearrangement joins TRBV5-5 to TRBJ1-1; 8 nucleotides align to TRBD1. The CDR3 spans 14 residues. After removal of 5 bases from V and 1 base from J, the junction contained 4 bases not matched to a gene. Germline CDR1 reads SGHKS; CDR2 reads YYEKEE (reference sequence). The CDR3 here is CASRLGQANTEAFF. The CDR3 DNA is TGTGCCAGCAGGCTGGGACAGGCGAACACTGAAGCTTTCTTT.

This clonotype is a singleton in its sample. The V gene is TRBV5-1, the J gene TRBJ2-3; no definite D call. The germline gives CDR1 SGHRS, CDR2 YFSETQ. V was clipped by 4 bases and J by 6 bases, with 15 bases between them. The length of the CDR3 is 14 residues. The CDR3 loop reads CASSTDIAPDTQYF. The CDR3 DNA reads as TGCGCCAGCAGCACTGACATCGCCCCCGATACGCAGTATTTT. Full variable domain (missing parts from reference TRBV5-1 and TRBJ2-3): KAGVTQTPRYLIKTRGQQVTLSCSPISGHRSVSWYQQTPGQGLQFLFEYFSETQRNKGNFPGRFSGRQFSNSRSEMNVSTLELGDSALYLCASSTDIAPDTQYFGPGTRLTVL.

Only a few counts were recorded for this clonotype. The chain carries TRBV29-1 and TRBJ2-3; D is unresolved. This CDR3 has 13 residues. V lost 6 bases and J lost 2, with 12 bases in between. The germline V gene has CDR1 SQVTM and CDR2 ANQGSEA. CDR3 sequence (DNA): TGCAGCGTCGCGTCGCTGCTCACAGATACGCAGTATTTT. Translation gives CSVASLLTDTQYF.